These T cell receptor beta chains were read from a single sample in a study of shared clonotypes between healthy human individuals. The data were produced by immunoSEQ multiplex PCR, yet TCRdb's version contains in-frame clones alone and is incomplete. The sample includes about 320,000 clones, around 86% of them seen just once. Sequencing input: memory CD8+ T cells sorted from blood. Every receptor here comes from a man between 18 and 29 years old in good health. Both conserved end residues are part of each CDR3.

CDR3aa | v_gene
CASSSVLSGSTDTQYF | TRBV13
CASSLKWTGGDTGELFF | TRBV11-2
CASSQDRWQGRTDTQYF | TRBV4-3
CASSEEPRGEQYF | TRBV2
CSIRGEGSSNEQFF | TRBV29-1
CASSQVTGGEDEKLFF | TRBV4-3
CASSQVKGAGTNYGYTF | TRBV4-1
CASSSWTGLETQYF | TRBV13
CASSPGTSGDSYEQYF | TRBV7-2
CASRRQSGTDTQYF | TRBV7-9
CSVEVGTYLEDTQYF | TRBV29-1
CASSPERGDFYEQYF | TRBV4-3
CASSLPGQDPTDTQYF | TRBV6-6
CASSLYPAGGSNEQFF | TRBV7-6
CASSSTGGNTEAFF | TRBV7-6
CASSPRGGITEAFF | TRBV27
CASSEGPIVGYTF | TRBV2
CAWSVIQGHSSYEQYF | TRBV30
CASSLDPKGAYGYTF | TRBV5-6
CASSLIRVRTEAFF | TRBV18
CASSEYSTDTQYF | TRBV6-1
CASSFRLNTGELFF | TRBV28
CASSSGGPANF | TRBV5-6
CSSWDPLPGNYGYTF | TRBV29-1
CASSPPTGGGLYEQYF | TRBV2
CASSSLSGRPFWEQYF | TRBV27
CASSALGQGLNYGYTF | TRBV7-2
CASSEFTGVSSPLHF | TRBV10-2
CASSATSGGPEDTQYF | TRBV5-6
CASSESGQGPNYGYTF | TRBV5-6
CASSFGSGSYEQYF | TRBV5-1
CASSESGGRIQETQYF | TRBV10-2
CASSEDSPNTEAFF | TRBV27
CASRGLISSYNEQFF | TRBV2
CASSLEESLEQFF | TRBV7-9
CASSPDTNTEAFF | TRBV7-6
CASSLWAEGIRELFF | TRBV7-2
CASSLAGTGDEQFF | TRBV5-4
CASSPTGPYEQYF | TRBV6-5